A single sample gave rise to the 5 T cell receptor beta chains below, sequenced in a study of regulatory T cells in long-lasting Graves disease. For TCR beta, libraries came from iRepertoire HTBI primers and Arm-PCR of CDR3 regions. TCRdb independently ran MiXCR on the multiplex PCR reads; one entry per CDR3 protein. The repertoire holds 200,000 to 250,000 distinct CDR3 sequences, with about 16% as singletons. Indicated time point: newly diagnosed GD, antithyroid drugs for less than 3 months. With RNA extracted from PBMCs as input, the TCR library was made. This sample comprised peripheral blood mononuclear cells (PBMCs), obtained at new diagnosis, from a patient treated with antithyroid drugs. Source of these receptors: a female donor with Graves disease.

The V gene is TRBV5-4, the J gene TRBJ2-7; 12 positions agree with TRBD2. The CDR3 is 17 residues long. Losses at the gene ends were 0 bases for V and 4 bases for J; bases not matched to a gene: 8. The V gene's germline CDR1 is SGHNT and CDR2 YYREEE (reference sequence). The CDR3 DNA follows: TGTGCCAGCAGCTTGGGAGCTAGCGGGAGGGCCGGGTACGAGCAGTACTTC. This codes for CASSLGASGRAGYEQYF.

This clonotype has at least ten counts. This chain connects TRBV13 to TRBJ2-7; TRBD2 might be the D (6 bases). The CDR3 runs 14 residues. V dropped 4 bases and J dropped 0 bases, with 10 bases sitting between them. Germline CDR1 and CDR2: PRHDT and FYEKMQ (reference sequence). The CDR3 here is CASSYSGSSYEQYF. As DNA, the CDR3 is TGTGCCAGCAGCTATAGCGGTAGCTCCTACGAGCAGTACTTC.

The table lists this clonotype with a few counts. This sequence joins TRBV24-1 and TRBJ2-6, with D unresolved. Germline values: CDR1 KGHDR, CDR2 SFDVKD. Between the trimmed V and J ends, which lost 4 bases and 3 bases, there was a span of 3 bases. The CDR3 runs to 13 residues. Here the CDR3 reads CATSEVGANVLTF. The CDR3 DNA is TGTGCCACCAGTGAGGTTGGGGCCAACGTCCTGACTTTC.

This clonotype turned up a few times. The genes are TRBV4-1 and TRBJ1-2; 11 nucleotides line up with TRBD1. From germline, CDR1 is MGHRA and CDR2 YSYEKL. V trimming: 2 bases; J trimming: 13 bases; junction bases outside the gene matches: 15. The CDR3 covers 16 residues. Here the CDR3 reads CASSQTGGTGGKVCTF. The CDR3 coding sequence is TGCGCCAGCAGCCAAACCGGTGGGACAGGGGGAAAAGTGTGCACCTTC.

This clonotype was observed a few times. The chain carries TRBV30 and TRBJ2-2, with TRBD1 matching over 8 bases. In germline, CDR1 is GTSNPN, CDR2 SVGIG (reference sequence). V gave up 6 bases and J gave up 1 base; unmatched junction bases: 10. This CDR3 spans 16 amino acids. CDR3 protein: CACTTLGTGNTGELFF. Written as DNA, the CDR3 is TGTGCCTGCACAACACTGGGGACAGGGAACACCGGGGAGCTGTTTTTT.